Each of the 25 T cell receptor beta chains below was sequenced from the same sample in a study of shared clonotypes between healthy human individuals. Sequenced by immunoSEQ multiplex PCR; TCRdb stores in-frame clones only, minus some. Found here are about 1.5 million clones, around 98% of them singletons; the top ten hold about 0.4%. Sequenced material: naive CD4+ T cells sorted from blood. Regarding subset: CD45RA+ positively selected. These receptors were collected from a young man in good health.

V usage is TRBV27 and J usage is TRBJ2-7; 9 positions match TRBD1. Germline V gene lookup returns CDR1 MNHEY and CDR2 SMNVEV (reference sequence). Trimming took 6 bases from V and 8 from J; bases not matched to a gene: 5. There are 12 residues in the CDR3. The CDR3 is CASSIGTGQQYF. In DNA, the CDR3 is TGTGCCAGCAGCATCGGGACAGGGCAGCAGTACTTC.

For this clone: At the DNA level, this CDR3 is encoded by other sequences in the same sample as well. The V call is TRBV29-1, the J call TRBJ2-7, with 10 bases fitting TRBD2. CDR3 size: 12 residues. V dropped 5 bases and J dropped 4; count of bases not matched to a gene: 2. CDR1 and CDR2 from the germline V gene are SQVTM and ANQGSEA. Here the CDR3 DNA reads TGCAGCGTTACTAGCGGGATATACGAGCAGTACTTC. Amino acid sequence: CSVTSGIYEQYF.

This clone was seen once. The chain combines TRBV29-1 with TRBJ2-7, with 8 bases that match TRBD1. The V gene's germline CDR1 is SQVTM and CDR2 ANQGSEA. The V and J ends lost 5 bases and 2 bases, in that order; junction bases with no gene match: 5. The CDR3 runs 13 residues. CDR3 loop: CSVRTGSPYEQYF. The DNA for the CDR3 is TGCAGCGTTAGGACAGGGAGTCCCTACGAGCAGTACTTC.

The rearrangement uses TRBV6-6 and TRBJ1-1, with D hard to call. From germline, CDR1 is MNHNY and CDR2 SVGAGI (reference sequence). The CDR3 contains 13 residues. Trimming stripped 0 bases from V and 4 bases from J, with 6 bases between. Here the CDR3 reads CASSYSEGTEAFF. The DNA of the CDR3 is TGTGCCAGCAGTTACTCAGAGGGCACTGAAGCTTTCTTT.

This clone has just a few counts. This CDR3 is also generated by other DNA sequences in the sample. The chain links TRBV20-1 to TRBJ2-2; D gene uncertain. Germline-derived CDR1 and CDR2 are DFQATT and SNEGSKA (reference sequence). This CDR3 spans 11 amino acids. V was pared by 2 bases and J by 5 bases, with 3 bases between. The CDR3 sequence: CSARRTGELFF. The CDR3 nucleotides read TGCAGTGCTAGAAGGACCGGGGAGCTGTTTTTT.

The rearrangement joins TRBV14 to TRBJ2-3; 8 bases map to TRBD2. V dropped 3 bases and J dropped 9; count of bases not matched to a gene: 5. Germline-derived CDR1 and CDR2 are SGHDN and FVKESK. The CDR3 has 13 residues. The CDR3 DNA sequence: TGTGCCAGCAGCCAGGCCGGGACTAGAACGCAGTATTTT. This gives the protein CASSQAGTRTQYF.

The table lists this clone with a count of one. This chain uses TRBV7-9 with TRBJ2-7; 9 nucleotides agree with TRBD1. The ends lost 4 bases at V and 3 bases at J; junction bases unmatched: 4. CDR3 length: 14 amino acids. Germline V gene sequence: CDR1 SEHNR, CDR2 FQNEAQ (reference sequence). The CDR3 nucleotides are TGTGCCAGCAGCTCGGGGGGACAGGGCTACGAGCAGTACTTC. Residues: CASSSGGQGYEQYF.

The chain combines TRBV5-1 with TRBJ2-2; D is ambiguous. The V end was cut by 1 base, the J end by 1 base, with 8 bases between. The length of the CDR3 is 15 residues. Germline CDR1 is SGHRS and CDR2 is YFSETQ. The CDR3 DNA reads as TGCGCCAGCAGCTTGTTCACAGTGAACACCGGGGAGCTGTTTTTT. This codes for CASSLFTVNTGELFF.

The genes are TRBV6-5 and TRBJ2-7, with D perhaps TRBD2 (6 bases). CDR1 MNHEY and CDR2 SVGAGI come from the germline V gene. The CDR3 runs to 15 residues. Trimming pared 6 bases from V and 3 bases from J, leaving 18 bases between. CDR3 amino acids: CASRTPGLLNYEQYF. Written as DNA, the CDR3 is TGTGCCAGCAGAACCCCGGGACTCCTAAACTACGAGCAGTACTTC.

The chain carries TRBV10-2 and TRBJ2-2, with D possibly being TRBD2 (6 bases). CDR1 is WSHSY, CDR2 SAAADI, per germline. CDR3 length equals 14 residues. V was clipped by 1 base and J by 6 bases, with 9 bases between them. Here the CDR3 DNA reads TGCGCCAGCAGTGAGTTGGGGGGATCCGGGGAGCTGTTTTTT. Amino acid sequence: CASSELGGSGELFF.

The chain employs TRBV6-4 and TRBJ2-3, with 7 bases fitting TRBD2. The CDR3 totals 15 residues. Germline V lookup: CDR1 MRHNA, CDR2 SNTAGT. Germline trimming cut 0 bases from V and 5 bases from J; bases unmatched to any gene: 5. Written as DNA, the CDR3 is TGTGCCAGCAGTGACTCTGCGGGAGCTCTAGATACGCAGTATTTT. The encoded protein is CASSDSAGALDTQYF.

CDR3 nucleotide sequence: TGTGCCAGCAGCTTAACGGAGACCCAGTACTTC. Encoded protein: CASSLTETQYF. The J gene is TRBJ2-5, the V gene TRBV11-2; D call uncertain. With 2 bases removed from V and 5 bases from J, the gap between germline ends came to 3 bases. This CDR3 comprises 11 residues. Germline lookup yields CDR1 SGHAT and CDR2 FQNNGV.

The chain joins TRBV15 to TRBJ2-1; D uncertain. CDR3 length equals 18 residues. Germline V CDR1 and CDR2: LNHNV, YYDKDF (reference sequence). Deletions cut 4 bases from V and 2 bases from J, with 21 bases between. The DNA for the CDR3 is TGTGCCACCAGCACACCCGCCCCACGGAGCTGGGCCTACAATGAGCAGTTCTTC. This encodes CATSTPAPRSWAYNEQFF.

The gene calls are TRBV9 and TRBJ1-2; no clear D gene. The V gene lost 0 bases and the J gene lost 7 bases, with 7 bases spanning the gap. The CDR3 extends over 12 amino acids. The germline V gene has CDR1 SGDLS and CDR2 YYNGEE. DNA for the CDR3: TGTGCCAGCAGCGTAGCTAAGGGTGGCTACACCTTC. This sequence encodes CASSVAKGGYTF. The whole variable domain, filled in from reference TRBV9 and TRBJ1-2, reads DSGVTQTPKHLITATGQRVTLRCSPRSGDLSVYWYQQSLDQGLQFLIQYYNGEERAKGNILERFSAQQFPDLHSELNLSSLELGDSALYFCASSVAKGGYTFGSGTRLTVV.

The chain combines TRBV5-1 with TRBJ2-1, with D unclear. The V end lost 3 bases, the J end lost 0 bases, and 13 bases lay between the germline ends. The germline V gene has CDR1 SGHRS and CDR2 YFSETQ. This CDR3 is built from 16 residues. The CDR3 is CASSSNTVSSYNEQFF. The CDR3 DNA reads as TGCGCCAGCAGCTCAAACACAGTCAGCTCCTACAATGAGCAGTTCTTC.

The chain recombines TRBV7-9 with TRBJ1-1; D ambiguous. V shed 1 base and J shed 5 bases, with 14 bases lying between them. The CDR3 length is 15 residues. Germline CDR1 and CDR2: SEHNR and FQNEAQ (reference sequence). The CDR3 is CASSLGLREGTEAFF. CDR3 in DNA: TGTGCCAGCAGCTTAGGTCTGCGGGAAGGGACTGAAGCTTTCTTT.

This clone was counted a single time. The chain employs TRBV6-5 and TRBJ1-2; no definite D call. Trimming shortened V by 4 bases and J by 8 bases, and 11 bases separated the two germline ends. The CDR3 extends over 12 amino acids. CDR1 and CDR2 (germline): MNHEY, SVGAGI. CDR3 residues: CASSSEGYGYTF. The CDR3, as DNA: TGTGCCAGCAGTTCGGAAGGATACGGCTACACCTTC.

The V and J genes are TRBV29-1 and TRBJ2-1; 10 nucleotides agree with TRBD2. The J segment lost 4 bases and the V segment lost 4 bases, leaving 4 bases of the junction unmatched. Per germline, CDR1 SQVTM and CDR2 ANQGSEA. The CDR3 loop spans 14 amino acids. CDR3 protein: CSVGLAGVYNEQFF. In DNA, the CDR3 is TGCAGCGTTGGGCTAGCGGGAGTGTACAATGAGCAGTTCTTC.

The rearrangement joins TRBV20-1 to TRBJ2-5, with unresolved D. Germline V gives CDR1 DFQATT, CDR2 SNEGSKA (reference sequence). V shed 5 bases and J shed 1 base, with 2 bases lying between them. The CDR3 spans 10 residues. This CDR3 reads CSAFQETQYF. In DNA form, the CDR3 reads TGCAGTGCTTTCCAAGAGACCCAGTACTTC.

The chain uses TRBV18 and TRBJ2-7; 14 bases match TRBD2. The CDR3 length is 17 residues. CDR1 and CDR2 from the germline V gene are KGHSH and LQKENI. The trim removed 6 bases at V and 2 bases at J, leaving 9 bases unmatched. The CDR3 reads CASSLLRLAGGPYEQYF. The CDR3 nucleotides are TGTGCCAGCTCCCTCCTCAGACTAGCGGGAGGGCCCTACGAGCAGTACTTC.

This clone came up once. In nucleotides, the CDR3 is TGTGCCAGCAGTTCCCCAGCGGGAGCGAGGACAGATACGCAGTATTTT. Residues: CASSSPAGARTDTQYF. The V and J genes are TRBV28 and TRBJ2-3; 8 bases are a match to TRBD2. Germline CDR1 MDHEN, CDR2 SYDVKM. This CDR3 comprises 16 residues. Germline trimming cut 4 bases from V and 3 bases from J; bases unmatched to any gene: 9.

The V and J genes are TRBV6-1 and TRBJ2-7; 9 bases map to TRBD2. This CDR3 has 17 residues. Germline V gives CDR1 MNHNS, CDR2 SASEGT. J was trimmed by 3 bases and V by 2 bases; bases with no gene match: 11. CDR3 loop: CASSELAGSTRNYEQYF. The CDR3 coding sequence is TGTGCCAGCAGTGAACTAGCGGGAAGCACCAGGAACTACGAGCAGTACTTC.

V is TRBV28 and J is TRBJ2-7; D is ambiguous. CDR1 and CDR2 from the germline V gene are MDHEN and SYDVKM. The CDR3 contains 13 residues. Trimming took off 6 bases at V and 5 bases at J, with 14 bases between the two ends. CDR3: CASSPEWVHEQYF. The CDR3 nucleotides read TGTGCCAGCAGCCCCGAATGGGTCCACGAGCAGTACTTC.

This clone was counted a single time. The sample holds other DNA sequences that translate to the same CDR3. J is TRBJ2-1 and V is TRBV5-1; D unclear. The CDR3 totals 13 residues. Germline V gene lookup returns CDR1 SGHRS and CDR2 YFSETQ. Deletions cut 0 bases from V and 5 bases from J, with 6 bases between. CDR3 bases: TGCGCCAGCAGCTTGGGACCAAACAATGAGCAGTTCTTC. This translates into CASSLGPNNEQFF. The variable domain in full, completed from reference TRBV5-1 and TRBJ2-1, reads KAGVTQTPRYLIKTRGQQVTLSCSPISGHRSVSWYQQTPGQGLQFLFEYFSETQRNKGNFPGRFSGRQFSNSRSEMNVSTLELGDSALYLCASSLGPNNEQFFGPGTRLTVL.

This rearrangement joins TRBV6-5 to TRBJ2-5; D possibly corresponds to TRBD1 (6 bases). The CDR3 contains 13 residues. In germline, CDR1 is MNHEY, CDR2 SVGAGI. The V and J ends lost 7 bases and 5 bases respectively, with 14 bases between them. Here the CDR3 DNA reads TGTGCCAGCATTGGGACAAACAAGGAGACCCAGTACTTC. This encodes CASIGTNKETQYF.